This T cell receptor (beta chain) was captured in a study of identical twins. Broader study findings: There were fewer insertions in abundant cord blood beta clonotypes, but memory repertoires showed no such pattern.

This clonotype occurred a few times. Its antigen is undetermined. TCRdb reanalysed the 5' RACE reads using MiXCR and keeps one entry per CDR3 protein. The repertoire holds some 760,000 distinct CDR3 sequences, about 18% seen once, with around 12% in the top ten. These data also featured in a second study, about T cells expressing NK-cell markers.

The TCR comes from a woman aged 18-29 years in good health. Input material: PBMCs.

The CDR3 DNA follows: TGCAGTGCTAGTCCCTTAGTGGGAGGCAAAAACATTCAGTACTTC. It yields the protein CSASPLVGGKNIQYF. This chain links TRBV20-1 with TRBJ2-4; D may be TRBD2 (6 bases). The V end lost 3 bases, the J end lost 3 bases, and 15 bases lay between the germline ends. The CDR3 is 15 residues long. CDR1 DFQATT and CDR2 SNEGSKA come from the germline V gene (reference sequence).